One sample yielded the 6 T cell receptor beta chains listed below, sequenced in a study of CXCR3-negative and CXCR3-positive naive CD8 T cells. 5' RACE with UMI labels generated the TRB cDNA libraries. Each CDR3 protein gets one entry in TCRdb, which reprocessed the 5' RACE reads and gives no DNA. Its listing shows 50,000 to 55,000 distinct CDR3 sequences. Input material: naive CXCR3- CD8+ T cells from blood. Sample subset: CD45RO-CCR7+CD27+CD95- naive CD8+ T cells lacking CXCR3 (TNR3-). The source of these receptors is a human donor in good health. Some clones in this sample may be carry-over from other donors' samples.

CDR3 sequence reads: CSVEDQGHRTDTQYF. The chain couples TRBV29-1 to TRBJ2-3; no DNA is available, so the TRBD1 call from TCRdb remains unchecked. CDR3 length: 15 amino acids. Germline CDR1 and CDR2: SQVTM and ANQGSEA.

The gene calls are TRBV4-3 and TRBJ1-1; the D call from TCRdb, TRBD1, cannot be confirmed without DNA. This CDR3 region has 15 residues. CDR1 is LGHNA, CDR2 YSLEER, per germline. CDR3 sequence reads: CASSQDRGQNTEAFF.

J is TRBJ2-5 and V is TRBV6-2 or TRBV6-3; TCRdb lists TRBD2, though no DNA is available to test this call. This CDR3 region has 16 residues. Germline CDR1 is MNHEY and CDR2 is SVGEGT. The CDR3 here is CASSYSIVAGEETQYF.

V is TRBV23-1 and J is TRBJ2-7. TRBV23-1 is classed as an ORF, of uncertain function. The length of the CDR3 is 14 residues. Here the CDR3 reads CASSQSSWLYEQYF.

J is TRBJ2-7 and V is TRBV29-1; TCRdb reports TRBD1, a call that lacks DNA to check it against. This CDR3 contains 14 residues. In germline, CDR1 is SQVTM, CDR2 ANQGSEA. CDR3 region: CSVDGSGENYEQYF.

The chain combines TRBV28 with TRBJ1-1; TCRdb selects TRBD1, and the lack of DNA leaves this call unchecked. The CDR3 loop spans 14 amino acids. Looked up from germline, CDR1 is MDHEN and CDR2 is SYDVKM. The CDR3 protein is CASSPPRGTTEAFF.